Sequencing of this TCR beta chain was carried out in a study of OX40 agonist ivuxolimab in advanced cancers. Study background: Subjects had a mean age of roughly 60 years, with a range of 23 to 79; roughly 80% were male. Allowance was made for prior anti-PD-1, anti-PD-L1 or anti-CTLA-4 therapy, and 40% to 45% had some.

Clones were sequenced by immunoSEQ multiplex PCR, and TCRdb holds only the in-frame ones, with some missing. The repertoire holds roughly 64,000 clones, about 86% seen once, with roughly 1.9% in the top ten. Trimming stripped 1 base from V and 0 bases from J, with 20 bases between. CDR1 and CDR2 from the germline V gene are SGHAT and FQNNGV. This CDR3 spans 19 amino acids. The TCR comes from an adult with an advanced solid tumor such as melanoma, head and neck, liver or kidney cancer. The sample consisted of CD4+ or CD8+ T cells sorted from blood, taken in a trial of the OX40 agonist ivuxolimab. The V and J genes are TRBV11-2 and TRBJ2-3; maybe TRBD2 (5 bases). As DNA, the CDR3 is TGTGCCAGCAGCTTAGCTACGGGATTATTGACGGATAGCACAGATACGCAGTATTTT. Translated: CASSLATGLLTDSTDTQYF.